The following is a T cell receptor (beta chain) sequence with its context. Its antigen target is currently unknown. No base quality values were provided; no much bigger clone lies one nucleotide off. The record originates from a study of T cell responses to AZD1222 COVID-19 vaccine (dated by TCRdb to about 2021). For the study in its entirety: AZD1222 recipients with second doses at about 4 weeks or about 12 weeks were pooled, because spike-specific TCR depth and breadth did not differ between schedules. Trial participants were enrolled by age into 18-55, 56-69 and 70-plus year subgroups, with approximately 150, 28 and 58 TCR-sequenced participants respectively. TCR sequencing was performed for about 250 trial participants, of whom around 200 were given two doses of AZD1222 and around 25 were given two doses of MenACWY control vaccine.

Points the paper makes about the study in general: A significant rise in spike-specific TCR breadth and depth was observed after two AZD1222 doses relative to day 0 and relative to MenACWY recipients. Nearly half of unique spike-specific TCRs reportedly recognized epitopes outside regions mutated in the B.1.351 and B.1.1.7 variants. Most participants were white British and females outnumbered males, and the authors suggested that clonal diversity may have been underestimated. No day 14 peak-response samples were available, so repertoires were characterized only after the peak T cell response. Conclusions about previously exposed vaccinees were limited because only 5 or 6 AZD1222 recipients were SARS-CoV-2 seropositive at baseline. Vaccine-associated CD4 TCRs spanned the whole spike protein, with dominant responses in regions 160-218 and 743-854. In the small 56-69-year group, the increase in depth fell short of significance, most likely because of low power.

The junction shows trimming of 2 bases on V and 10 bases on J, plus 15 bases between the germline ends. For CDR1 and CDR2, the germline V gene lists MNHEY and SVGEGT. The CDR3, from cysteine to phenylalanine, totals 15 residues. The only DNA kept is the CDR3, 45 bases in frame from the first base. The CDR3 regions of human TCRbeta chains were analyzed by immunosequencing. On the study's bioinformatics: TCRs in the repertoires were compared against a reference library of SARS-CoV-2-specific TCRs that had been generated with the MIRA antigen-specificity platform. Breadth meant the fraction of unique TCRs that were SARS-CoV-2-associated, whereas depth meant the fraction of total T cells that were SARS-CoV-2-associated. Using the MIRA data, each spike-specific TCR was assigned both to the spike region to which the TCR was reactive and to a CD4 or CD8 class. Log10-transformed breadth and depth values were compared by one-way ANOVA with Sidak's multiple comparisons tests. The table was pulled from immuneACCESS by TCRdb, which kept in-frame rearrangements only. Such tables lose some clones; where checked, under half of the loss comes from unresolved V genes, and the rest has no known cause. V and J calls and clone size are given by that table; D and trimming were obtained from the DNA. The sample has more than 140,000 clones on record, about 90% of them singletons. About 5.3% of the sample is taken by the ten largest.

Explained via the paper, the time point label denotes: baseline before first vaccination. Vaccinee samples came from UK trials COV001 and COV002, including a single-blind randomized controlled phase 2/3 trial of AZD1222 (ChAdOx1 nCoV-19) in healthy adults. Trial participant PBMC samples were collected at day 0 and day 28 after the second dose for TCRbeta chain sequencing. The TCR originated in an adult in good health. The chain is assembled from TRBV6-2 or TRBV6-3 and TRBJ1-6; the D gene cannot be named for sure. The material sequenced was peripheral blood, taken on day 0 of AZD1222 vaccination. The sequence in DNA is TGTGCCAGCAGTTACCAATCCGGGGTGGGCTCACCCCTCCACTTT. Translated, it gives CASSYQSGVGSPLHF.